The clone carrying this TCR beta chain was detected many times. Antigen specificity is unknown. This sample was included in a study of T-cell reconstitution after alpha-beta-depleted transplantation in children. V was clipped by 6 bases and J by 8 bases, with 7 bases between them. This CDR3 is 11 amino acids long. The TCRbeta library incorporated unique molecular identifiers. TCRdb ran MiXCR on the PCR reads and lists one entry per CDR3 protein. The profile shows more than 40,000 distinct CDR3 sequences, approximately 8.7% of them singletons. Study-level points and caveats: After transplant, high TCRbeta diversity at day 60 in some patients arose from surviving recipient T cells and thymic progenitors. One year after transplant, T-cell counts and diversity came mostly from newly produced T cells. Reports say that about two months after transplant, the alpha-beta T cells came out of several hundred graft clones that had expanded.

Sequenced here: PBMCs, mostly from graft donor cells, sampled 60 days after TCRalphabeta/CD19-depleted stem cell transplant. This receptor was identified in a male patient between 2 and 10 years old who had a stem cell transplant for chronic granulomatous disease, so the T cells may come from the graft donor. The chain couples TRBV12-3 or TRBV12-4 to TRBJ2-2; a weak D match, TRBD2 (5 bases). The CDR3 spells CASRWTGELFF. The CDR3 DNA reads TGTGCCAGCAGGTGGACTGGGGAGCTGTTTTTT.